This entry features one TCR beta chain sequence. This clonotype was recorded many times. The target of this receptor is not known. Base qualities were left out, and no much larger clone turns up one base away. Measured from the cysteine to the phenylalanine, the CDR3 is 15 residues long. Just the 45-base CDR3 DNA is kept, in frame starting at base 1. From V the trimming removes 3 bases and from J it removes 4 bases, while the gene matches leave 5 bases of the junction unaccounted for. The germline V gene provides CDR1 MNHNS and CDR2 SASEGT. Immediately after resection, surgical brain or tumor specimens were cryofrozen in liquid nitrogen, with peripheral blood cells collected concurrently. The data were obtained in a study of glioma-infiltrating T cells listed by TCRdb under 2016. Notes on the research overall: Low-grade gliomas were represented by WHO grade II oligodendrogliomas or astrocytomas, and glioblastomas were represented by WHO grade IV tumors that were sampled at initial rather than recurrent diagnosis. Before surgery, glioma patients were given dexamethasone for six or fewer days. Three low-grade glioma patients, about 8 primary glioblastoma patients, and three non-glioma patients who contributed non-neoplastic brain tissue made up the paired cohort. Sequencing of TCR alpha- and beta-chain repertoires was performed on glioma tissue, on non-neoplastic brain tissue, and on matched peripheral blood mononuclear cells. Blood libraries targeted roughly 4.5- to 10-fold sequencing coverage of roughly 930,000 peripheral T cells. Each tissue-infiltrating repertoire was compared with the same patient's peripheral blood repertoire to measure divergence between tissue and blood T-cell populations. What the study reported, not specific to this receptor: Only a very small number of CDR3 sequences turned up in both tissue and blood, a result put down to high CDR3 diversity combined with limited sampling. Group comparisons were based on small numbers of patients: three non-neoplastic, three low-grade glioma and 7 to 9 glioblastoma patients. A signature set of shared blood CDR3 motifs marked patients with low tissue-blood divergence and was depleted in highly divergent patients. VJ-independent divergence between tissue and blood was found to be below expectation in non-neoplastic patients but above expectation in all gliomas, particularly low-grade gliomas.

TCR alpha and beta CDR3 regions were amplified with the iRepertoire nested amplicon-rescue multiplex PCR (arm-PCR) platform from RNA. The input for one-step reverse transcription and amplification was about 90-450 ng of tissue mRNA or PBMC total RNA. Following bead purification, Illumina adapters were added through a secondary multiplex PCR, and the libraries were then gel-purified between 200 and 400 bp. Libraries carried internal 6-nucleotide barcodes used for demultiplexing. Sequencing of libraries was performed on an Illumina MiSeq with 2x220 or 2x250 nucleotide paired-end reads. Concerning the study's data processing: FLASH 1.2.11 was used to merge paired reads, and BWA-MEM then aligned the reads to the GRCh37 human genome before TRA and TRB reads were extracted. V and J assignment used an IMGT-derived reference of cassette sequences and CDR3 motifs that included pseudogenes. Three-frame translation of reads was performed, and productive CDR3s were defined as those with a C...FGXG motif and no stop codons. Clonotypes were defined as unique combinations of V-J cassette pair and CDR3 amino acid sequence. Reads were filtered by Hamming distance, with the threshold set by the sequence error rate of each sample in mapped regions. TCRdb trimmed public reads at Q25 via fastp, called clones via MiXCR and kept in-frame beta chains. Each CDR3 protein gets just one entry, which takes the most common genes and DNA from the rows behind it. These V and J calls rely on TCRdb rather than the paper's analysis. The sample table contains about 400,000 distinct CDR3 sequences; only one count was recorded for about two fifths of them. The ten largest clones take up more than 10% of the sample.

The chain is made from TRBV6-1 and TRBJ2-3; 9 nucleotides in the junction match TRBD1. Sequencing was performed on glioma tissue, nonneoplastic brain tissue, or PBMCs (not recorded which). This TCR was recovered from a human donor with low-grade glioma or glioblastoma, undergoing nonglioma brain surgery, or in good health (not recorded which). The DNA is TGTGCCAGCAGTGATGGGACAGGGTTCCCAGATACGCAGTATTTT. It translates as CASSDGTGFPDTQYF.